A selection of T cell receptor beta chains follows, all from one sample in a study of patients and donors after allogeneic stem cell transplantation. TCRdb analysed the RT-PCR reads with MiXCR anew, one entry per CDR3 protein. The sample includes approximately 150,000 distinct CDR3 sequences, 30% to 45% of them seen just once. Sequenced input: blood, either unsorted or a sorted T cell fraction (not recorded which). The receptors come from a human donor who was either an allogeneic HSCT recipient or a stem cell or donor lymphocyte infusion donor (not recorded which). It is not recorded whose cells these are; they may come from a transplant donor. CDR3s include the opening cysteine and the closing phenylalanine or tryptophan. The D gene is left open where the match is weak. Part of the rows lack a size; the others show once, few, many or a class for expanded clones.

>.|TRBJ1-2|TRBV20-1|.
CSARAEGPASYGYTF
TGCAGTGCTAGAGCCGAGGGGCCGGCGAGCTATGGCTACACCTTC
>.|TRBJ1-6|TRBV4-3|.
CASSQNPSSYNSPLHF
TGCGCCAGCAGCCAAAACCCAAGCTCCTATAATTCACCCCTCCACTTT
>.|TRBJ1-2|TRBV7-2|.
CASSYGPTSGYTF
TGTGCCAGCAGCTACGGTCCTACGTCTGGCTACACCTTC
>few|TRBJ1-6|TRBV11-2|.
CASSLDPGFASPLHF
TGTGCCAGCAGCTTAGATCCGGGTTTCGCTTCACCCCTCCACTTT
>.|TRBJ2-1|TRBV6-5|TRBD2
CASSYSGELAGVYEQFF
TGTGCCAGCAGTTACTCGGGCGAACTAGCGGGGGTCTATGAGCAGTTCTTC
>.|TRBJ2-2|TRBV12-3/TRBV12-4|.
CASIRDTGELFF
TGTGCCAGCATCAGAGACACCGGGGAGCTGTTTTTT
>few|TRBJ2-5|TRBV7-9|TRBD2
CASSSSTSGETQYF
TGTGCCAGCAGCTCCTCGACTAGCGGAGAGACCCAGTACTTC
>.|TRBJ1-1|TRBV2|.
CATHSLVANTEAFF
TGTGCCACCCACTCATTAGTCGCTAACACTGAAGCTTTCTTT
>.|TRBJ1-1|TRBV9|.
CASSVAVSTEAFF
TGTGCCAGCAGCGTAGCGGTGAGCACTGAAGCTTTCTTT
>few|TRBJ1-4|TRBV21-1|.
CASSIPQGPGQLNEKLFF
TGTGCCAGCAGCATCCCACAGGGACCGGGACAACTTAATGAAAAACTGTTTTTT
>few|TRBJ1-4|TRBV20-1|TRBD1
CSAIDRGDEKLFF
TGCAGTGCTATTGACAGGGGGGATGAAAAACTGTTTTTT
>.|TRBJ2-3|TRBV28|TRBD2
CASSLGSRGGRDTQYF
TGTGCCAGCAGTTTGGGATCCCGGGGGGGCCGAGATACGCAGTATTTT
>.|TRBJ2-3|TRBV29-1|.
CSGASSPGDTQYF
TGCAGCGGGGCTAGCTCCCCGGGAGATACGCAGTATTTT
>few|TRBJ1-2|TRBV21-1|.
CASSKGCTAWGYTF
TGTGCCAGCAGCAAAGGCTGCACAGCCTGGGGCTACACCTTC
>.|TRBJ1-1|TRBV13|.
CASSRSGSTEAFF
TGTGCCAGCAGCAGGTCAGGGAGTACTGAAGCTTTCTTT
>.|TRBJ2-7|TRBV2|.
CASSGYTGSYEQYF
TGTGCCAGCAGCGGATATACAGGGTCCTACGAGCAGTACTTC
>.|TRBJ2-7|TRBV4-3|TRBD1
CASSLIGQGREQYF
TGCGCCAGCAGCCTGATAGGACAGGGCAGGGAGCAGTACTTC
>few|TRBJ1-6|TRBV12-3/TRBV12-4|.
CASSLPGTPSGSPLHF
TGTGCCAGCAGTCTACCTGGGACCCCAAGTGGTTCACCCCTCCACTTT
>.|TRBJ1-5|TRBV12-3/TRBV12-4|.
CASSLGLGPQHF
TGTGCCAGCAGTTTAGGGCTAGGGCCCCAGCATTTT
>few|TRBJ1-3|TRBV12-3/TRBV12-4|.
CASSFGRINSGNTIYF
TGTGCCAGCAGTTTCGGGCGGATTAACTCTGGAAACACCATATATTTT
>.|TRBJ1-1|TRBV12-3/TRBV12-4|TRBD1
CASTQGDRTHYMNTEAFF
TGTGCCAGCACCCAGGGGGACAGGACTCATTACATGAACACTGAAGCTTTCTTT
>.|TRBJ1-4|TRBV12-3/TRBV12-4|.
CASIFGVEEEKLFF
TGTGCCAGCATATTTGGAGTGGAGGAGGAAAAACTGTTTTTT
>.|TRBJ2-2|TRBV5-1|.
CASSVQGYTGELFF
TGCGCCAGCAGCGTACAGGGTTACACCGGGGAGCTGTTTTTT
>many|TRBJ2-2|TRBV12-3/TRBV12-4|.
CASSFAGRNTGELFF
TGTGCCAGCAGTTTTGCGGGACGGAACACCGGGGAGCTGTTTTTT
>.|TRBJ2-7|TRBV20-1|.
CSAKTGGRNEQYF
TGCAGTGCGAAAACCGGGGGACGAAACGAGCAGTACTTC
>once|TRBJ2-1|TRBV15|.
CATSRDHNDNEQFF
TGTGCCACCAGCAGAGATCACAACGACAATGAGCAGTTCTTC
>few|TRBJ1-2|TRBV28|.
CASSLGPGTVVLANYGYTF
TGTGCCAGCAGTTTAGGACCCGGGACGGTTGTACTAGCTAACTATGGCTACACCTTC
>.|TRBJ1-5|TRBV11-2|.
CASSSDRPNQPQHF
TGTGCCAGCAGCTCGGACAGACCCAATCAGCCCCAGCATTTT
>.|TRBJ1-1|TRBV6-2/TRBV6-3|.
CASSYQGPNTEAFF
TGTGCCAGCAGTTACCAAGGGCCGAACACTGAAGCTTTCTTT
>few|TRBJ1-1|TRBV12-3/TRBV12-4|.
CASSLQGPFMNTEAFF
TGTGCCAGCAGTTTACAGGGGCCTTTCATGAACACTGAAGCTTTCTTT
>.|TRBJ1-1|TRBV29-1|TRBD1
CSVRQGGENTEAFF
TGCAGCGTTAGACAGGGGGGCGAGAACACTGAAGCTTTCTTT
>few|TRBJ1-6|TRBV10-3|.
CASRDSRMGVKSPLHF
TGTGCCAGCAGGGACTCCCGAATGGGGGTAAAATCACCCCTCCACTTT
>.|TRBJ2-5|TRBV12-3/TRBV12-4|TRBD2
CASRSGLAVTQYF
TGTGCCAGCAGATCGGGACTAGCTGTGACCCAGTACTTC
>few|TRBJ2-1|TRBV3-1|.
CASVLAAQGTEQFF
TGTGCCAGCGTTCTAGCCGCCCAAGGTACTGAGCAGTTCTTC
>.|TRBJ1-1|TRBV6-5|.
CASSWGIHLNTEAFF
TGTGCCAGCAGTTGGGGAATACACCTGAACACTGAAGCTTTCTTT
>few|TRBJ2-6|TRBV27|.
CASSPARISGANVLTF
TGTGCCAGCAGTCCGGCCCGTATCTCTGGGGCCAACGTCCTGACTTTC
>.|TRBJ1-6|TRBV20-1|.
CSSPGQSSYNSPLHF
TGCAGTTCGCCCGGACAGAGCTCCTATAATTCACCCCTCCACTTT
>.|TRBJ2-1|TRBV7-2|.
CASSLEGGIYNEQFF
TGTGCCAGCAGCCTTGAGGGGGGTATCTACAATGAGCAGTTCTTC
>few|TRBJ2-1|TRBV9|TRBD2
CASSAQIGTSGNNEQFF
TGTGCCAGCAGCGCTCAGATCGGGACTAGCGGAAACAATGAGCAGTTCTTC
>few|TRBJ1-2|TRBV12-3/TRBV12-4|.
CASSHTDSGGYTF
TGTGCCAGCAGTCATACCGATTCGGGGGGCTACACCTTC
>.|TRBJ1-6|TRBV13|.
CASSSPGRGLIF
TGTGCCAGCAGCTCCCCCGGCCGGGGGTTGATCTTT
>.|TRBJ1-5|TRBV7-6|.
CASSLGGRGNQPQHF
TGTGCCAGCAGCTTAGGGGGACGGGGGAATCAGCCCCAGCATTTT
>.|TRBJ1-1|TRBV7-9|.
CASSLESETEAFF
TGTGCCAGCAGCTTAGAGTCTGAGACTGAAGCTTTCTTT
>.|TRBJ2-3|TRBV6-5|.
CASSYSTRADTQYF
TGTGCCAGCAGTTACTCGACTAGGGCAGATACGCAGTATTTT
>few|TRBJ1-5|TRBV9|TRBD1
CASSVTGDQPQHF
TGTGCCAGCAGCGTTACAGGGGATCAGCCCCAGCATTTT
>few|TRBJ1-1|TRBV19|TRBD1
CASSQEGAMNTEAFF
TGTGCCAGTTCCCAGGAGGGGGCCATGAACACTGAAGCTTTCTTT
>few|TRBJ1-2|TRBV7-6|.
CASSLGATGPYGYTF
TGTGCCAGCAGCTTAGGAGCCACAGGGCCCTATGGCTACACCTTC
>few|TRBJ2-1|TRBV28|.
CASSLGRTIYNEQFF
TGTGCCAGCAGTTTAGGGCGGACCATTTACAATGAGCAGTTCTTC
>.|TRBJ1-1|TRBV7-8|.
CASSPRQSTNTEAFF
TGTGCCAGCAGCCCCAGACAGTCCACGAACACTGAAGCTTTCTTT
>few|TRBJ2-1|TRBV5-1|.
CASSGAGEQFF
TGCGCCAGCAGCGGTGCGGGGGAGCAGTTCTTC
>.|TRBJ2-2|TRBV27|TRBD2
CASSLNPGLAGSGELFF
TGTGCCAGCAGTTTAAACCCGGGACTAGCGGGTAGCGGGGAGCTGTTTTTT
>.|TRBJ1-4|TRBV6-4|.
CASSRGGEREVATNEKLFF
TGTGCCAGCAGCCGGGGCGGTGAGAGGGAGGTAGCAACTAATGAAAAACTGTTTTTT
>.|TRBJ1-4|TRBV4-2|.
CASSQVMEANEKLFF
TGTGCCAGCAGCCAAGTTATGGAGGCTAATGAAAAACTGTTTTTT
>.|TRBJ2-7|TRBV4-2|.
CASSQENLDMLHF
TGTGCCAGCAGCCAAGAGAACTTGGACATGCTACACTTC
>.|TRBJ1-3|TRBV12-3/TRBV12-4|.
CASSLGDSSGNTIYF
TGTGCCAGCAGTTTGGGGGATAGCTCTGGAAACACCATATATTTT